What follows are 5 T cell receptor beta chains derived from one specimen sequenced in a study of PD-L1 blockade in urothelial cancer. Method: immunoSEQ multiplex PCR; TCRdb's copy keeps in-frame clones and lacks some. The sample consists of some 120,000 clones, 80% to 90% of them appearing once. Time point noted: peripheral blood 6 weeks after treatment start. The sequencing used PBMCs, collected around atezolizumab (anti-PD-L1) treatment. These receptors came from a man aged 60 to 69 with urothelial cancer.

The V call is TRBV5-1, the J call TRBJ2-1; 10 nucleotides line up with TRBD2. The CDR3 has 15 amino acids. Germline assignment: CDR1 SGHRS and CDR2 YFSETQ. With 5 bases clipped from V and 3 bases from J, the junction kept 5 bases outside the gene matches. CDR3 bases: TGCGCCAGCAGTTTACTAGCGGGACTCTACAATGAGCAGTTCTTC. Protein sequence: CASSLLAGLYNEQFF.

The V and J genes are TRBV11-2 and TRBJ1-2, with D maybe TRBD1 (5 bases). Germline V gives CDR1 SGHAT, CDR2 FQNNGV. The CDR3 runs to 13 residues. Trimming left V 5 bases short and J 1 base short, with 8 bases between. The CDR3 DNA follows: TGTGCCAGCAGCCCCGACAGTAACTATGGCTACACCTTC. Residues: CASSPDSNYGYTF.

The J gene is TRBJ2-6, the V gene TRBV2; 8 positions agree with TRBD1. The V and J ends lost 6 bases and 0 bases, in that order; junction bases with no gene match: 10. Germline assignment: CDR1 SNHLY and CDR2 FYNNEI. The CDR3 is 18 amino acids. Here the CDR3 DNA reads TGTGCCAGCAGGGTCGGACAGGGCACCCTCTCTGGGGCCAACGTCCTGACTTTC. Amino acid sequence: CASRVGQGTLSGANVLTF. The complete variable domain, with remaining parts taken from reference TRBV2 and TRBJ2-6, reads EPEVTQTPSHQVTQMGQEVILRCVPISNHLYFYWYRQILGQKVEFLVSFYNNEISEKSEIFDDQFSVERPDGSNFTLKIRSTKLEDSAMYFCASRVGQGTLSGANVLTFGAGSRLTVL.

The chain combines TRBV28 with TRBJ2-7; a weak D match, TRBD1 (6 bases). The CDR3 is made up of 12 amino acids. Germline CDR1 is MDHEN and CDR2 is SYDVKM. Trimming shortened V by 5 bases and J by 6 bases, and 11 bases separated the two germline ends. The CDR3 DNA sequence: TGTGCCAGCAGTGGGGGCAGGGTCGAGCAGTACTTC. Protein sequence: CASSGGRVEQYF.

V and J are TRBV7-9 and TRBJ2-3; D is perhaps TRBD1 (6 bases). The length of the CDR3 is 15 residues. Between the trimmed V and J ends, which lost 2 bases and 4 bases, there was a span of 13 bases. CDR1 SEHNR and CDR2 FQNEAQ come from the germline V gene (reference sequence). CDR3 region: CASSLSQGFADTQYF. DNA for the CDR3: TGTGCCAGCAGCTTATCTCAGGGGTTCGCAGATACGCAGTATTTT.